This T cell receptor beta chain was obtained from a study of blood T cell repertoires in COVID-19. This CDR3 comprises 14 residues. Germline values: CDR1 MGHRA, CDR2 YSYEKL. V lost 1 base and J 11 bases, leaving 17 bases between the germline ends. The assay was immunoSEQ multiplex PCR, and TCRdb's table has in-frame clones only and misses some. The sample has some 68,000 clones, roughly nine tenths seen once. Sequencing was done on a sample of peripheral blood. The source is a man aged 35-49 years with COVID-19, enrolled during active disease. This rearrangement joins TRBV4-1 to TRBJ1-1; D is ambiguous. CDR3 nucleotides: TGCGCCAGCAGCCAAGTAACCTCGGAGCGCCGGGCTTTCTTT. Translated, it gives CASSQVTSERRAFF.